What follows is one T cell receptor (beta chain) and its context. This entry is derived from a study of beta chain features in type 1 diabetes. This CDR3 contains 14 residues. The germline V gene encodes CDR1 GTSNPN and CDR2 SVGIG (reference sequence). V gave up 1 base and J gave up 5 bases; unmatched junction bases: 6. The study reverse transcribed the entire isolated RNA, so it sequenced expressed TCRB transcripts. The assay was immunoSEQ multiplex PCR, and TCRdb's table has in-frame clones only and misses some. Among hundreds of thousands of clones listed, about 32% were seen once. This rearrangement joins TRBV30 to TRBJ2-5; 8 bases agree with TRBD2. The receptor comes from a man aged 18 to 30 in good health. What was sequenced was naive CD4+ T cells from blood. Here the CDR3 DNA reads TGTGCCTGGAGTGCGGGGACTAGAGCTGAGACCCAGTACTTC. Its protein product is CAWSAGTRAETQYF.